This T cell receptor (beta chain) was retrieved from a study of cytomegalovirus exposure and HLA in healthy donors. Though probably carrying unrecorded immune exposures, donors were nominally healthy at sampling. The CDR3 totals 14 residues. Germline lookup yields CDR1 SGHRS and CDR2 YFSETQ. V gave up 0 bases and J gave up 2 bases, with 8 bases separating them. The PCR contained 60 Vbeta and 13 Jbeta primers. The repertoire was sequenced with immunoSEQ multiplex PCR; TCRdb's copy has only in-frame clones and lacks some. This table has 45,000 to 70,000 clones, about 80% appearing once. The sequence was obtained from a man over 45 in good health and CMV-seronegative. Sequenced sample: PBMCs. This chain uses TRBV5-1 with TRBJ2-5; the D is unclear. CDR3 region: CASSLEAGQETQYF. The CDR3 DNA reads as TGCGCCAGCAGCTTGGAAGCAGGACAAGAGACCCAGTACTTC.